The rows below give T cell receptor beta chains drawn from one sample of a study of identical twins. TCRdb reanalysed the 5' RACE reads using MiXCR and keeps one entry per CDR3 protein. Among around 530,000 distinct CDR3 sequences listed, over 12% were seen once. The sample also formed part of further work on yellow fever vaccine responses in identical twins.

The sequenced sample was CD4+ T cells sorted from blood. Source of these receptors: a woman aged 18-35 years in good health. Both conserved end residues are part of each CDR3. Fields, in order: D gene, clone size, V gene, J gene, CDR3 DNA, CDR3 protein. The D gene is left open where the match is weak. Size tells how often a clone was seen (once, few, many) or the class of an expanded clone, and some rows leave it out.

>-|few|TRBV10-2|TRBJ1-1
TGCGCCAGCAGTGAGTCCCTCTACAGTACTAACAAAGAAGCTTTCTTT
CASSESLYSTNKEAFF
>TRBD1|many|TRBV12-3/TRBV12-4|TRBJ2-2
TGTGCCAGCAGTCTTGGGACAGGGTCCCTCTTATATAACACCGGGGAGCTGTTTTTT
CASSLGTGSLLYNTGELFF
>TRBD1|few|TRBV19|TRBJ1-5
TGTGCCAGTAGCCTACAGGGGGCGGCGCAGCCCCAGCATTTT
CASSLQGAAQPQHF
>TRBD1|few|TRBV15|TRBJ1-6
TGTGCCACCAGCAGAGAGGACAGGGGGAGTTCACCCCTCCACTTT
CATSREDRGSSPLHF
>TRBD2|few|TRBV7-2|TRBJ2-5
TGTGCCAGCAGCTTGTCTGGGGCTAGCGGAAAAGAGACCCAGTACTTC
CASSLSGASGKETQYF
>TRBD2|few|TRBV5-1|TRBJ2-3
TGCGCCAGCAGCTTGGGGATAGCGGGGAGCACAGATACGCAGTATTTT
CASSLGIAGSTDTQYF
>-|few|TRBV28|TRBJ2-5
TGTGCCAGCAGTGCGGTAATGGGGGAAGCGGGTCTAGAGACCCAGTACTTC
CASSAVMGEAGLETQYF
>TRBD1|-|TRBV12-3/TRBV12-4|TRBJ2-2
TGTGCCAGCAGTTCAACAGGGGGAGCCGGGGAGCTGTTTTTT
CASSSTGGAGELFF
>-|many|TRBV28|TRBJ1-1
TGTGCCAGCAGTCCTGCCAAAGGGAACACTGAAGCTTTCTTT
CASSPAKGNTEAFF
>TRBD2|-|TRBV2|TRBJ2-2
TGTGCCAGCAGCCGACTAGCGGGACTTTCCGGGGAGCTGTTTTTT
CASSRLAGLSGELFF
>-|-|TRBV7-9|TRBJ2-1
TGTGCCAGCAGCTTAGACCTTAGCTTTAGCTCCTACAATGAGCAGTTCTTC
CASSLDLSFSSYNEQFF
>TRBD1|-|TRBV12-3/TRBV12-4|TRBJ2-1
TGTGCCAGCAGTTTCGACAGGGGGCATGAGCAGTTCTTC
CASSFDRGHEQFF
>-|-|TRBV5-1|TRBJ1-2
TGCGCCAGCAGCTTGGAACCAGGGGTGAACTATGGCTACACCTTC
CASSLEPGVNYGYTF
>-|many|TRBV6-1|TRBJ1-1
TGTGCCAGCAGTGAACGGGGAGTGAACACTGAAGCTTTCTTT
CASSERGVNTEAFF
>-|-|TRBV24-1|TRBJ2-1
TGTGCCACCAGTGGGGCAGGGTACAATGAGCAGTTCTTC
CATSGAGYNEQFF
>TRBD2|-|TRBV10-3|TRBJ2-3
TGTGCCATCAGTGTCACTAGCGGCACAGATACGCAGTATTTT
CAISVTSGTDTQYF
>-|-|TRBV11-2|TRBJ2-2
TGTGCCAGCAGCTTAGTTAGGATGGGGGGGCGCATCGGGGAGCTGTTTTTT
CASSLVRMGGRIGELFF
>TRBD2|few|TRBV7-3|TRBJ2-3
TGTGCCAGCAGCCCAATAGCGGGAGGGCCAGATACGCAGTATTTT
CASSPIAGGPDTQYF
>TRBD2|few|TRBV7-8|TRBJ2-3
TGTGCCAGCAGCTTCCGGGGGGGGGTAACAGATACGCAGTATTTT
CASSFRGGVTDTQYF
>-|-|TRBV12-5|TRBJ2-3
TGTGCTAGTGGTGGACCTAGAGATACGCAGTATTTT
CASGGPRDTQYF
>TRBD2|few|TRBV4-1|TRBJ2-1
TGCGCCAGCAGCCCCTCTCGGGACTACGACAATGAGCAGTTCTTC
CASSPSRDYDNEQFF
>-|-|TRBV12-3/TRBV12-4|TRBJ2-6
TGTGCCAGCACCGGGGGGACAGTCGGGGCCAACGTCCTGACTTTC
CASTGGTVGANVLTF
>-|-|TRBV20-1|TRBJ1-4
TGCAGTGCTAGAGGGGCAGGGAAGACTAATGAAAAACTGTTTTTT
CSARGAGKTNEKLFF
>-|few|TRBV6-5|TRBJ2-7
TGTGCCAGCAGTTACGTGGGGGGAGCTCTCGAGCAGTACTTC
CASSYVGGALEQYF
>-|many|TRBV12-3/TRBV12-4|TRBJ1-5
TGTGCCAGCAGGATACAGGGAGCTAGCAATCAGCCCCAGCATTTT
CASRIQGASNQPQHF
>-|many|TRBV4-2|TRBJ2-5
TGTGCCAGCAGCCAGGGCCTAGAGACCCAGTACTTC
CASSQGLETQYF
>TRBD1|-|TRBV6-2/TRBV6-3|TRBJ1-5
TGTGCCAGCATCCGACAGGGGGCGAGTGGCAATCAGCCCCAGCATTTT
CASIRQGASGNQPQHF
>-|few|TRBV20-1|TRBJ2-3
TGCAGTGCCGTGCGTGGTAGCACAGATACGCAGTATTTT
CSAVRGSTDTQYF
>TRBD2|-|TRBV5-1|TRBJ2-1
TGCGCCAGCAGCTCAGGCGGGGGGGCATTTGGTGAGCAGTTCTTC
CASSSGGGAFGEQFF
>-|-|TRBV5-1|TRBJ1-1
TGCGCCAGCAGCTATACGGTGGACACTGAAGCTTTCTTT
CASSYTVDTEAFF
>-|few|TRBV10-3|TRBJ1-6
TGTGCCATCAGTGAGTCCCAGTTGTTAAATTCACCCCTCCACTTT
CAISESQLLNSPLHF
>TRBD1|-|TRBV24-1|TRBJ2-1
TGTGCCACCAGTGAAGGGACAGGCACCTACAATGAGCAGTTCTTC
CATSEGTGTYNEQFF
>-|many|TRBV12-3/TRBV12-4|TRBJ1-5
TGTGCCAGCAGACTGAACGGGGACAATCAGCCCCAGCATTTT
CASRLNGDNQPQHF
>-|few|TRBV20-1|TRBJ2-1
TGCAGTGCTCAGGCCCCACTAGCCTACAATGAGCAGTTCTTC
CSAQAPLAYNEQFF
>-|few|TRBV7-9|TRBJ1-4
TGTGCCAGCAGCTTAGCACCGGGACCGACATGGGAAAAACTGTTTTTT
CASSLAPGPTWEKLFF
>-|-|TRBV11-2|TRBJ2-1
TGTGCCAGCAGCGCTCCCTTGGACCAACGAAAGGGGATCTCCTACAATGAGCAGTTCTTC
CASSAPLDQRKGISYNEQFF
>TRBD1|-|TRBV7-9|TRBJ2-3
TGTGCCAGCAGCTCTGGGACAGGACTAGATACGCAGTATTTT
CASSSGTGLDTQYF
>-|-|TRBV3-1|TRBJ2-7
TGTGCCAGCAGCCAAGACGCCTGGGAGCAGTACTTC
CASSQDAWEQYF
>-|-|TRBV20-1|TRBJ2-1
TGCAGTGCTAGAGATAATCTTCTCGGAACCAATGAGCAGTTCTTC
CSARDNLLGTNEQFF
>-|many|TRBV12-3/TRBV12-4|TRBJ1-1
TGTGCCAGCAGCTACTCCGGGACGGTGAACACTGAAGCTTTCTTT
CASSYSGTVNTEAFF
>-|-|TRBV18|TRBJ2-3
TGTGCCAGCTCACCACCTGTCAGCACAGATACGCAGTATTTT
CASSPPVSTDTQYF
>-|-|TRBV5-1|TRBJ2-6
TGCGCCAGCAGCCTGCCGGTAGTTGGTACTGGGGCCAACGTCCTGACTTTC
CASSLPVVGTGANVLTF
>-|-|TRBV29-1|TRBJ2-3
TGCAGCTTTGGGACCCGCTTCACAGATACGCAGTATTTT
CSFGTRFTDTQYF
>TRBD1|few|TRBV29-1|TRBJ1-1
TGCAGCGTTGGAGGACAGGGGACTGTGAACACTGAAGCTTTCTTT
CSVGGQGTVNTEAFF
>TRBD2|few|TRBV12-3/TRBV12-4|TRBJ2-5
TGTGCCAGCAGTTTCTCGGCTAGCGGGAGGAGGGAGACCCAGTACTTC
CASSFSASGRRETQYF
>-|many|TRBV12-3/TRBV12-4|TRBJ1-6
TGTGCCAGCAGTCCCCATTTTTCACCCCTCCACTTT
CASSPHFSPLHF
>TRBD2|few|TRBV27|TRBJ2-1
TGTGCCAGCAGTCCCTTCGGCAGCGGGACGTCTTACAATGAGCAGTTCTTC
CASSPFGSGTSYNEQFF
>-|-|TRBV14|TRBJ1-2
TGTGCCAGCAGCCAAGATCGGTCGGATCTTCTTTATGGCTACACCTTC
CASSQDRSDLLYGYTF
>TRBD1|-|TRBV12-3/TRBV12-4|TRBJ1-2
TGTGCCAGCAGTTCCTGGACAGGGACTAACTATGGCTACACCTTC
CASSSWTGTNYGYTF
>-|many|TRBV24-1|TRBJ1-1
TGTGCCACCAGTGATGCGGGGAACACTGAAGCTTTCTTT
CATSDAGNTEAFF
>-|-|TRBV14|TRBJ2-3
TGTGCCAGCAGCCAGGATAGGAGGGTTAGAACAGATACGCAGTATTTT
CASSQDRRVRTDTQYF